These 20 T cell receptor beta chains originate from one sample sequenced in a study of shared clonotypes between healthy human individuals. Assay: immunoSEQ multiplex PCR; the TCRdb copy retains only in-frame clones and omits some. The sample records about 590,000 clones, around 95% being singletons. Cells designated naive CD8 were CD45RO-negative and were positively selected for CCR7, with terminally differentiated effector memory CD45RA+ cells excluded. Material: naive CD8+ T cells sorted from blood. These receptors all come from a woman in her thirties in good health.

The chain joins TRBV27 to TRBJ2-7, with D hard to call. Germline V gives CDR1 MNHEY, CDR2 SMNVEV (reference sequence). CDR3 length: 15 residues. Trimming cost V 2 bases and J 2 bases, with 13 bases left between them. This CDR3 reads CASSLGGSPPYEQYF. CDR3 coding DNA: TGTGCCAGCAGTTTAGGTGGTAGCCCACCCTACGAGCAGTACTTC.

The V call is TRBV5-3, the J call TRBJ2-2; 11 bases fit TRBD2. TRBV5-3 falls under the ORF class, with uncertain function. The V segment lost 4 bases and the J segment 1 base; nucleotides outside the gene matches: 15. The CDR3 sequence is 20 residues long. In DNA form, the CDR3 reads TGTGCCAGAAGCCGGAAGAGCGATCCAACTAGCGGGAGGAACACCGGGGAGCTGTTTTTT. Translated: CARSRKSDPTSGRNTGELFF.

V gene TRBV27 combines with J gene TRBJ1-2; D might be TRBD1 (6 bases). Germline CDR1 and CDR2: MNHEY and SMNVEV (reference sequence). The CDR3 runs 12 residues. V was clipped by 5 bases and J by 8 bases, with 12 bases between them. In nucleotides, the CDR3 is TGTGCCAGCAGTACCGGGACAAAGGGCTACACCTTC. Residues: CASSTGTKGYTF.

The rearrangement joins TRBV18 to TRBJ2-5; D gene ambiguous. Germline CDR1 and CDR2: KGHSH and LQKENI. The ends were cut back, 5 bases at V and 3 bases at J, with 7 bases in the middle. The CDR3 is 12 residues long. In DNA form, the CDR3 reads TGTGCCAGCTCATCGCCAGAAGAGACCCAGTACTTC. Translating it yields CASSSPEETQYF.

This clone was observed once. The genes are TRBV27 and TRBJ2-1; 7 bases are shared with TRBD1. The CDR3 runs 17 residues. Unmatched junction bases numbered 11, after V lost 6 bases and J lost 0 bases. Germline CDR1 MNHEY, CDR2 SMNVEV (reference sequence). The CDR3 loop reads CASRVRTRDSSYNEQFF. The CDR3 DNA follows: TGTGCCAGCAGGGTTAGGACCAGGGACAGCTCCTACAATGAGCAGTTCTTC.

The chain recombines TRBV7-9 with TRBJ2-7, with TRBD2 matching 9 bases. The CDR3 length is 14 residues. V lost 3 bases, J lost 2 bases, and 2 bases stayed unmatched. Germline lookup yields CDR1 SEHNR and CDR2 FQNEAQ (reference sequence). Written as DNA, the CDR3 is TGTGCCAGCAGCTTCGGGACTAGCCCCTACGAGCAGTACTTC. Protein: CASSFGTSPYEQYF. Together with reference TRBV7-9 and TRBJ2-7, the CDR3 gives the full variable domain: DTGVSQNPRHKITKRGQNVTFRCDPISEHNRLYWYRQTLGQGPEFLTYFQNEAQLEKSRLLSDRFSAERPKGSFSTLEIQRTEQGDSAMYLCASSFGTSPYEQYFGPGTRLTVT.

The rearrangement links TRBV5-6 to TRBJ2-7; TRBD1 agrees at 9 bases. The V gene end was trimmed by 1 base and the J gene end by 4 bases; junction bases not matched to a gene: 9. The CDR3 is made up of 16 amino acids. Germline V gives CDR1 SGHDT, CDR2 YYEEEE. CDR3 nucleotide sequence: TGTGCCAGCAGCTTGTGGGGACAGGGATATTGGTACGAGCAGTACTTC. Its protein is CASSLWGQGYWYEQYF.

About this clone itself: The same CDR3 also results from other DNA sequences found in this sample. V gene TRBV5-4 combines with J gene TRBJ2-7, with 11 bases identical to TRBD2. The CDR3 runs 14 residues. The ends lost 4 bases at V and 3 bases at J; junction bases unmatched: 3. CDR1 is SGHNT and CDR2 is YYREEE in the germline V gene (reference sequence). The CDR3 sequence is CASSPGLADYEQYF. Written as DNA, the CDR3 is TGTGCCAGCAGCCCGGGACTAGCGGACTACGAGCAGTACTTC.

Comments on this clone: Other DNA sequences within the sample encode an identical CDR3. The V call is TRBV28, the J call TRBJ2-2; no firm D call. The V gene lost 2 bases and the J gene lost 5 bases, with 0 bases spanning the gap. The CDR3 spans 11 residues. The germline gives CDR1 MDHEN, CDR2 SYDVKM. Written as DNA, the CDR3 is TGTGCCAGCAGTTTAACCGGGGAGCTGTTTTTT. As protein: CASSLTGELFF.

The V gene is TRBV28, the J gene TRBJ2-2; 7 nucleotides agree with TRBD2. Looked up from germline, CDR1 is MDHEN and CDR2 is SYDVKM. Trimming cost V 3 bases and J 4 bases; bases outside gene matches: 5. CDR3 size: 15 residues. Written as DNA, the CDR3 is TGTGCCAGCAGTTTCTTTAGACTAGCCACCGGGGAGCTGTTTTTT. Protein sequence: CASSFFRLATGELFF. The full variable domain, with the rest looked up from reference TRBV28 and TRBJ2-2, is DVKVTQSSRYLVKRTGEKVFLECVQDMDHENMFWYRQDPGLGLRLIYFSYDVKMKEKGDIPEGYSVSREKKERFSLILESASTNQTSMYLCASSFFRLATGELFFGEGSRLTVL.

On this clone itself: A read error may produce the germline difference seen at one junction end. The J gene is TRBJ2-7, the V gene TRBV27; D unclear. CDR1 MNHEY and CDR2 SMNVEV come from the germline V gene (reference sequence). The CDR3 is 13 residues long. The CDR3 region has the DNA TGTGCCAGCAGTTTAAGTGGAACCTACGAGCGGTACTTC. Its protein is CASSLSGTYERYF.

The chain uses TRBV14 and TRBJ2-1; possibly TRBD1 or TRBD2 for D (6 bases each). Germline V gene data show CDR1 as SGHDN and CDR2 as FVKESK. V shed 2 bases and J shed 5 bases, with 16 bases lying between them. The CDR3 spans 16 residues. CDR3 DNA: TGTGCCAGCAGCCAATCCCCTAGGGGGGTGAACAATGAGCAGTTCTTC. Protein: CASSQSPRGVNNEQFF.

The chain links TRBV27 to TRBJ1-2; D not resolved. The CDR3 sequence is 13 residues long. Germline CDR1 and CDR2: MNHEY and SMNVEV (reference sequence). V lost 2 bases to trimming and J lost 8 bases, with 12 bases between them. The CDR3 sequence: CASSLIGGLGYTF. CDR3 nucleotide sequence: TGTGCCAGCAGTTTAATCGGCGGACTAGGCTACACCTTC.

The chain is built from TRBV28 and TRBJ1-1, with a possible D match to TRBD1 (6 bases). V was shortened by 3 bases and J by 0 bases, with 17 bases between the two germline ends. The CDR3 sequence is 17 residues long. Germline lookup yields CDR1 MDHEN and CDR2 SYDVKM. CDR3: CASSFPGVQLMNTEAFF. CDR3 nucleotides: TGTGCCAGCAGTTTCCCAGGGGTCCAACTTATGAACACTGAAGCTTTCTTT.

V usage is TRBV15 and J usage is TRBJ2-7; D ambiguous. CDR1 is LNHNV and CDR2 is YYDKDF in the germline V gene (reference sequence). This CDR3 region has 16 residues. Between the trimmed V and J ends, which lost 0 bases and 0 bases, there was a span of 12 bases. In nucleotides, the CDR3 is TGTGCCACCAGCAGAGATCTTGGCCGAACCTCCTACGAGCAGTACTTC. It translates to CATSRDLGRTSYEQYF.

This sequence joins TRBV4-1 and TRBJ1-1; D is unresolved. This CDR3 is 16 amino acids long. CDR1 is MGHRA, CDR2 YSYEKL, per germline. The V gene lost 4 bases and the J gene lost 0 bases, with 15 bases spanning the gap. The CDR3 nucleotides are TGCGCCAGCAGCCGCGCCGGCAGAGCAGTGAACACTGAAGCTTTCTTT. Residues: CASSRAGRAVNTEAFF.

Notes on this clone: Different DNA sequences within this sample yield the same CDR3. The gene calls are TRBV27 and TRBJ2-7; D is uncertain. There are 12 residues in the CDR3. V gave up 2 bases and J gave up 3 bases, with 5 bases separating them. CDR1 MNHEY and CDR2 SMNVEV come from the germline V gene (reference sequence). The CDR3 is CASSLGGYEQYF. The DNA of the CDR3 is TGTGCCAGCAGTTTAGGCGGCTACGAGCAGTACTTC.

V is TRBV7-8 and J is TRBJ2-7; 13 nucleotides align to TRBD2. This CDR3 has 14 residues. Losses at the gene ends were 5 bases for V and 10 bases for J; bases not matched to a gene: 8. Germline V gene data show CDR1 as SGHVS and CDR2 as FQNEAQ. The CDR3: CASSAGGLAGIQYF. The CDR3 bases are TGTGCCAGCAGCGCAGGGGGACTAGCGGGAATTCAGTACTTC.

V usage is TRBV2 and J usage is TRBJ1-1; D perhaps matches TRBD1 (5 bases). V gave up 7 bases and J gave up 4 bases, with 10 bases separating them. This CDR3 is 12 amino acids long. In germline, CDR1 is SNHLY, CDR2 FYNNEI. As DNA, the CDR3 is TGTGCCAGCAAAGACAGTAGCACTGAAGCTTTCTTT. Its protein is CASKDSSTEAFF. The complete variable domain, with remaining parts taken from reference TRBV2 and TRBJ1-1, reads EPEVTQTPSHQVTQMGQEVILRCVPISNHLYFYWYRQILGQKVEFLVSFYNNEISEKSEIFDDQFSVERPDGSNFTLKIRSTKLEDSAMYFCASKDSSTEAFFGQGTRLTVV.

This sequence joins TRBV7-9 and TRBJ2-7; 10 bases agree with TRBD1. The V and J ends lost 5 bases and 6 bases, in that order; junction bases with no gene match: 7. Germline lookup yields CDR1 SEHNR and CDR2 FQNEAQ (reference sequence). The CDR3 runs to 14 residues. The CDR3 here is CASSPIGTGVEQYF. DNA for the CDR3: TGTGCCAGCAGCCCGATCGGGACAGGGGTCGAGCAGTACTTC.